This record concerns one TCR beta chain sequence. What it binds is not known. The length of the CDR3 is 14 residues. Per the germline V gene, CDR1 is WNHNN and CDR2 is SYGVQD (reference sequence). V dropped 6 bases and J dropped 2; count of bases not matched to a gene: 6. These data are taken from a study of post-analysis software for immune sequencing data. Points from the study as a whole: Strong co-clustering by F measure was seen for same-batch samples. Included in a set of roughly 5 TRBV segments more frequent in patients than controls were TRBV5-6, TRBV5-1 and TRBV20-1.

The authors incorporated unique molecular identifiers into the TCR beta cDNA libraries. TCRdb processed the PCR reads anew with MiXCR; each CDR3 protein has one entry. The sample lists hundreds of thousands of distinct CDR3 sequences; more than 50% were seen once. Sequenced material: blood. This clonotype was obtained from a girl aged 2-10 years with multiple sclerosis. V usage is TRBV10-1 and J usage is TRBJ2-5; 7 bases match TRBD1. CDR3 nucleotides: TGCGCCAGCAGGAGGGACAGTCTTCAAGAGACCCAGTACTTC. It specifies CASRRDSLQETQYF.